Given below is one TCR beta chain in context. The antigen remains unidentified. These data are taken from a study of cytomegalovirus exposure and HLA in healthy donors. Study-level results: An analysis was carried out at a later point. It showed that HLA-associated TCR beta chains were more clonally expanded than equally common non-associated chains. Some public TCRs appeared in many individuals, while most sequences were rare.

Primers: 60 Vbeta forward and 13 Jbeta reverse. The repertoire was sequenced with immunoSEQ multiplex PCR; TCRdb's copy has only in-frame clones and lacks some. Among about 210,000 clones listed, around 81% were seen once. The V and J ends lost 4 bases and 5 bases, in that order; junction bases with no gene match: 10. Germline CDR1 SGHDT, CDR2 YYEEEE. This CDR3 region has 15 residues. The TCR sequence derives from a woman in her 50s in good health and CMV-seropositive. What was sequenced was PBMCs. The chain recombines TRBV5-6 with TRBJ1-1; 8 positions match TRBD1. The CDR3 sequence is CASSQAVRGRTEAFF. The DNA for the CDR3 is TGTGCCAGCAGCCAAGCTGTCAGGGGGCGTACTGAAGCTTTCTTT.